This T cell receptor (beta chain) originates from a study of blood T cell repertoires in COVID-19. In the study overall: T cells, B-cell-depleted T cells, or PBMCs provided the cDNA or gDNA that served as material.

Clones were sequenced by immunoSEQ multiplex PCR, and TCRdb holds only the in-frame ones, with some missing. The sample contains tens of thousands of clones, around 80% of which appear only once. The receptor was derived from a woman in her sixties or seventies with acute or convalescent COVID-19. Sequenced material: peripheral blood.

CDR3 in amino acids: CASSLVGGAEEKLFF. CDR3 coding DNA: TGTGCCAGCAGCTTGGTAGGGGGTGCGGAGGAAAAACTGTTTTTT. This rearrangement joins TRBV5-4 to TRBJ1-4, with D possibly TRBD1 on 6 matching bases. Germline loops: CDR1 SGHNT, CDR2 YYREEE (reference sequence). V was trimmed by 0 bases and J by 8 bases, leaving 14 bases between them. The CDR3 is made up of 15 amino acids.